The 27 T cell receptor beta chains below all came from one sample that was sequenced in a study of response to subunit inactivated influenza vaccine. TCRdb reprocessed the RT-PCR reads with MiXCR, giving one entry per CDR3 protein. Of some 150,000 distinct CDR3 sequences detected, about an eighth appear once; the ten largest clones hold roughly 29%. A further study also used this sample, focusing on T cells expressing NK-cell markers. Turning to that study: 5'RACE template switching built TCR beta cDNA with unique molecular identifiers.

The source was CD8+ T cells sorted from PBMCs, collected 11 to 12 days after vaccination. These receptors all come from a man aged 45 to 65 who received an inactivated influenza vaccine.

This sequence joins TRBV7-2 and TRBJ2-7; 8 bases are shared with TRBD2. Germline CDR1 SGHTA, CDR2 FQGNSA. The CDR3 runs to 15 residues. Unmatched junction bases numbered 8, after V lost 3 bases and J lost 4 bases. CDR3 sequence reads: CASSFVTGREYEQYF. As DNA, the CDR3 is TGTGCCAGCAGCTTTGTTACCGGGAGGGAATACGAGCAGTACTTC.

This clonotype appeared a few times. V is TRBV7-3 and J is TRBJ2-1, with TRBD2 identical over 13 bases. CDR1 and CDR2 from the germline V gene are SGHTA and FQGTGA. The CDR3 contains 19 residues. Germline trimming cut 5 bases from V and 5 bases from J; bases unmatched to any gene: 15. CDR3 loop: CASSPQLSGLAGIDNEQFF. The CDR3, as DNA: TGTGCCAGCAGCCCGCAATTATCGGGACTAGCGGGAATCGACAATGAGCAGTTCTTC.

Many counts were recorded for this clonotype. The chain's CDR3 is CASQGGTHEQYF. The CDR3 region has the DNA TGTGCCAGCCAAGGTGGAACCCACGAGCAGTACTTC. V usage is TRBV5-4 and J usage is TRBJ2-7; no definite D call. Germline V gene lookup returns CDR1 SGHNT and CDR2 YYREEE (reference sequence). This CDR3 contains 12 residues. V lost 7 bases to trimming and J lost 5 bases, with 13 bases between them. Variable domain in full (rest from reference TRBV5-4 and TRBJ2-7): ETGVTQSPTHLIKTRGQQVTLRCSSQSGHNTVSWYQQALGQGPQFIFQYYREEENGRGNFPPRFSGLQFPNYSSELNVNALELDDSALYLCASQGGTHEQYFGPGTRLTVT.

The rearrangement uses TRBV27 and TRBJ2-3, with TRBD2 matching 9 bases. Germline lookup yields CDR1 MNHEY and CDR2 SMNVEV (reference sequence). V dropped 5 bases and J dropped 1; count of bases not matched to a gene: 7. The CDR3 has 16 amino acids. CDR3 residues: CASSHKIAGGTDTQYF. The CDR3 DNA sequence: TGTGCCAGCAGTCACAAAATAGCGGGAGGCACAGATACGCAGTATTTT.

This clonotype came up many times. DNA for the CDR3: TGTGCCAGCAGGAAACGGGATTCTCCGGACTACGAGCAGTACTTC. Protein: CASRKRDSPDYEQYF. The chain couples TRBV7-8 to TRBJ2-7; D possibly corresponds to TRBD2 (5 bases). This CDR3 region has 15 residues. V gave up 6 bases and J gave up 3 bases, with 18 bases separating them. Germline lookup yields CDR1 SGHVS and CDR2 FQNEAQ.

DNA of the CDR3: TGTGCCAGCAGCTTAGCAGGGGAGGGGGCAGATACGCAGTATTTT. It is translated as CASSLAGEGADTQYF. The chain is built from TRBV7-6 and TRBJ2-3; D possibly corresponds to TRBD2 (7 bases). The germline CDR1 and CDR2 sequences are SGHVS and FNYEAQ. CDR3 length: 15 amino acids. Trimming pared 0 bases from V and 4 bases from J, leaving 11 bases between.

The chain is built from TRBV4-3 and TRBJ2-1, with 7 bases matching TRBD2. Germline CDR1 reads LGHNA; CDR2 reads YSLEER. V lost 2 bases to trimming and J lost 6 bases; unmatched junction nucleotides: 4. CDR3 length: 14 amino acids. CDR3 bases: TGCGCCAGCAGCCAATTGGCGGGAGCCAATGAGCAGTTCTTC. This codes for CASSQLAGANEQFF.

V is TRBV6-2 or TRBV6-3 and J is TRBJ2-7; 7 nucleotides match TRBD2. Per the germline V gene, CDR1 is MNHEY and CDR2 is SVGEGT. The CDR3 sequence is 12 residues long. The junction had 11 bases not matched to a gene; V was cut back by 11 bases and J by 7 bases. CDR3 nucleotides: TGTGCCTCAAGCGGGACGAGTTGGGAGCAGTACTTC. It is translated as CASSGTSWEQYF.

CDR3 DNA sequence: TGCAGCGTTGAGGGAGGAAATGAGCAGTTCTTC. This translates into CSVEGGNEQFF. This chain connects TRBV29-1 to TRBJ2-1, with D perhaps TRBD2 (6 bases). Trimming shortened V by 3 bases and J by 7 bases, and 7 bases separated the two germline ends. The CDR3 is 11 residues long. Per the germline V gene, CDR1 is SQVTM and CDR2 is ANQGSEA.

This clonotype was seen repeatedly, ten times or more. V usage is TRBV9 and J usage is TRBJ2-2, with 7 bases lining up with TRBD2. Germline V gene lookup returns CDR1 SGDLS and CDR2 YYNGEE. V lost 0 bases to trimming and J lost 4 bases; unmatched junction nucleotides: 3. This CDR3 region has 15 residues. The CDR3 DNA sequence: TGTGCCAGCAGCGTAGCTGGGGGGGGCACCGGGGAGCTGTTTTTT. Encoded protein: CASSVAGGGTGELFF.

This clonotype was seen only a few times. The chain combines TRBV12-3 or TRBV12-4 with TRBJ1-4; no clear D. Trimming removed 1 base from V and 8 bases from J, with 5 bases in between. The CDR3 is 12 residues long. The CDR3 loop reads CASSLGEEKLFF. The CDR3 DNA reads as TGTGCCAGCAGTTTAGGGGAGGAAAAACTGTTTTTT.

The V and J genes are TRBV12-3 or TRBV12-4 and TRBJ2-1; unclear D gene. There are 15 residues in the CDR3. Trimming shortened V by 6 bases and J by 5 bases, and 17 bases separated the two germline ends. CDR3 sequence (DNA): TGTGCCAGCAGCTCCGGCGCAGGATGGAACAATGAGCAGTTCTTC. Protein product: CASSSGAGWNNEQFF.

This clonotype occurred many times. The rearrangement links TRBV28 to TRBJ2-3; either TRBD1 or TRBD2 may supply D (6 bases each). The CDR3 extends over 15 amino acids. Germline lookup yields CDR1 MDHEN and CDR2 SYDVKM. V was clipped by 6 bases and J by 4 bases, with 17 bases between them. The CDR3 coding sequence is TGTGCCAGCAGCCCGCTGGGGGGCCCCGCAGATACGCAGTATTTT. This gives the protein CASSPLGGPADTQYF.

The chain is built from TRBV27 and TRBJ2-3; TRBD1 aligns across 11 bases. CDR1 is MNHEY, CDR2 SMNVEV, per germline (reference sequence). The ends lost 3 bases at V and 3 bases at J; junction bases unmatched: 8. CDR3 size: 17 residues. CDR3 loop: CASSFTAGQGVTDTQYF. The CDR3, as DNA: TGTGCCAGCAGTTTTACCGCGGGACAGGGGGTAACAGATACGCAGTATTTT.

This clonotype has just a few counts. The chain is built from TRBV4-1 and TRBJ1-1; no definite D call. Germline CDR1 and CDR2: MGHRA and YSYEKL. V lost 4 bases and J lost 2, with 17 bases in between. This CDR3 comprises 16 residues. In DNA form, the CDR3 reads TGCGCCAGCAGCCCCCCATCAGTCCTCCCCAACACTGAAGCTTTCTTT. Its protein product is CASSPPSVLPNTEAFF.

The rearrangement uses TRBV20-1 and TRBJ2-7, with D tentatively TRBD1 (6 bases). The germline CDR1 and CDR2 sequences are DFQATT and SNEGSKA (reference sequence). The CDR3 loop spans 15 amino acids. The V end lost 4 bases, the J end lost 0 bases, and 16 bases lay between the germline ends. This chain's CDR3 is CSATKLGAASYEQYF. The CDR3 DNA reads TGCAGTGCTACAAAATTGGGGGCGGCCTCCTACGAGCAGTACTTC.

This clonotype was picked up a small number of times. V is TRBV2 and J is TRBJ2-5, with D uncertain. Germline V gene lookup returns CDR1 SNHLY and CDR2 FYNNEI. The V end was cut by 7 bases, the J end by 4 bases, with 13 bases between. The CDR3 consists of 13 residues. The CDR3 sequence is CASKSVPGETQYF. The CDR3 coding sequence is TGTGCCAGCAAGAGCGTCCCTGGAGAGACCCAGTACTTC. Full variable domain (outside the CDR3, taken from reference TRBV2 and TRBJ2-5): EPEVTQTPSHQVTQMGQEVILRCVPISNHLYFYWYRQILGQKVEFLVSFYNNEISEKSEIFDDQFSVERPDGSNFTLKIRSTKLEDSAMYFCASKSVPGETQYFGPGTRLLVL.

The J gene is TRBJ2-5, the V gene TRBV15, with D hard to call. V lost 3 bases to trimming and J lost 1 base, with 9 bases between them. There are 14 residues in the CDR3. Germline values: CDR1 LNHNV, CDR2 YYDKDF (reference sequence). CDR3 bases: TGTGCCACCAGCAGGTGGACGACCCAAGAGACCCAGTACTTC. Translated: CATSRWTTQETQYF.

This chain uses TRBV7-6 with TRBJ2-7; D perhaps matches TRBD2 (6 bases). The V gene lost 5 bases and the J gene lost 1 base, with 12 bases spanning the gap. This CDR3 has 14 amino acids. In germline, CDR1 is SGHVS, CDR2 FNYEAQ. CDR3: CASSPWTTSYEQYF. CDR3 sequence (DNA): TGTGCCAGCAGCCCGTGGACTACGTCCTACGAGCAGTACTTC. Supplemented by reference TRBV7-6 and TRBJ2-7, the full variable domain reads GAGVSQSPRYKVTKRGQDVALRCDPISGHVSLYWYRQALGQGPEFLTYFNYEAQQDKSGLPNDRFSAERPEGSISTLTIQRTEQRDSAMYRCASSPWTTSYEQYFGPGTRLTVT.

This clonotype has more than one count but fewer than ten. The CDR3 coding sequence is TGTGCCAGCAGCCCAGTGGGACTAGGTAACGGGGAGCTGTTTTTT. Translation gives CASSPVGLGNGELFF. The chain has TRBV27 and TRBJ2-2; 8 bases map to TRBD2. The CDR3 covers 15 residues. The V segment lost 6 bases and the J segment 7 bases; nucleotides outside the gene matches: 10. The germline V gene has CDR1 MNHEY and CDR2 SMNVEV (reference sequence).

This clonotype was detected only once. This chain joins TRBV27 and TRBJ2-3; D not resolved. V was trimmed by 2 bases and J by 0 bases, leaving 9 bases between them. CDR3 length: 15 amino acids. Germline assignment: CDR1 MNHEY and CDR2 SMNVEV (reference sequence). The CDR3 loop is CASSLVAVSTDTQYF. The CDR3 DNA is TGTGCCAGCAGTTTAGTAGCAGTTAGCACAGATACGCAGTATTTT.

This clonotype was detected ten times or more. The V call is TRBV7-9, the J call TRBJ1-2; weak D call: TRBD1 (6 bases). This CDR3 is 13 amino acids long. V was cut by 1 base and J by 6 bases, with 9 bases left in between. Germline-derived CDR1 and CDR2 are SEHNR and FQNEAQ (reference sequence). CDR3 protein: CASSLGGAHGYTF. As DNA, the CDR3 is TGTGCCAGCAGCTTAGGGGGGGCGCATGGCTACACCTTC.

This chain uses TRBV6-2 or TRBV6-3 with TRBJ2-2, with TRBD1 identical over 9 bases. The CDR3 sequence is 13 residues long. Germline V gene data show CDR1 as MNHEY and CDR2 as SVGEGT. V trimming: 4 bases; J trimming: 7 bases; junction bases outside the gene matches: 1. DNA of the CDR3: TGTGCCAGCAGTTGGACAGGGGTCGGGGAGCTGTTTTTT. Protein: CASSWTGVGELFF.

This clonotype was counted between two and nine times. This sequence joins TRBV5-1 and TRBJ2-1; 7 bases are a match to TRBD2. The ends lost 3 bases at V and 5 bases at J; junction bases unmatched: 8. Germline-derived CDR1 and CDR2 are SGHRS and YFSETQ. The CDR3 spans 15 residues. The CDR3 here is CASSSTRLANNEQFF. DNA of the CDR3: TGCGCCAGCAGCTCTACAAGACTAGCTAACAATGAGCAGTTCTTC. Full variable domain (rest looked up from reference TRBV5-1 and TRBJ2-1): KAGVTQTPRYLIKTRGQQVTLSCSPISGHRSVSWYQQTPGQGLQFLFEYFSETQRNKGNFPGRFSGRQFSNSRSEMNVSTLELGDSALYLCASSSTRLANNEQFFGPGTRLTVL.

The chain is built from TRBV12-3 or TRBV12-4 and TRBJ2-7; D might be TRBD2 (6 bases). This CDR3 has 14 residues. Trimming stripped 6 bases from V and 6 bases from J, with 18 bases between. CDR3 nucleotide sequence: TGTGCCAGCAGCCCCTGGGGAGCCGGGGGCGAGCAGTACTTC. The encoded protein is CASSPWGAGGEQYF.

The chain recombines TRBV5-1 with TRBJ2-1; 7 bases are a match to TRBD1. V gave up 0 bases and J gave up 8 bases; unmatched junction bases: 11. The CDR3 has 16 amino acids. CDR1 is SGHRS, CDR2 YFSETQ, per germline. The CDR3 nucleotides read TGCGCCAGCAGCTTGGCCTTCGGACAGGTTTTGCATGAGCAGTTCTTC. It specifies CASSLAFGQVLHEQFF.

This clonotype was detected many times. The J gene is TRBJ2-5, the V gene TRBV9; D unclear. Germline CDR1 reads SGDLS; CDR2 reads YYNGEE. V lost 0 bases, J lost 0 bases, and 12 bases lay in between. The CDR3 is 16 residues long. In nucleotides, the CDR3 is TGTGCCAGCAGCGTAGGTTACAAACTCTACCAAGAGACCCAGTACTTC. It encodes CASSVGYKLYQETQYF.